This T cell receptor beta chain was recovered during a study of CD8 T cells in ankylosing spondylitis. Points from the study as a whole: Apparently characteristic of ankylosing spondylitis blood was a TCR beta motif (fewer than 10 highly homologous variants). In synovial fluid and blood from reactive arthritis, some motif variants were previously reported. CD8+ by phenotype, disease-linked clones were relatively rare in peripheral blood.

This CDR3 has 14 residues. CDR1 and CDR2 (germline): SNHLY, FYNNEI. The ends were cut back, 7 bases at V and 2 bases at J, with 15 bases in the middle. This clonotype was counted many times. The antigen is not known. TCRdb itself ran the 5' RACE reads through MiXCR, one entry per CDR3 protein. The sample includes some 350,000 distinct CDR3 sequences, roughly 14% of them seen just once. This chain uses TRBV2 with TRBJ2-7; D might be TRBD1 (6 bases). The source of this sequence is a male donor with ankylosing spondylitis or in good health (not recorded which). The specimen sequenced was blood, either unsorted or a sorted T cell fraction (not recorded which). The DNA for the CDR3 is TGTGCCAGCATCGAGGAGACAGGTACCTACGAGCAGTACTTC. Translation: CASIEETGTYEQYF. Using reference TRBV2 and TRBJ2-7 for the parts outside the CDR3, the full variable domain is EPEVTQTPSHQVTQMGQEVILRCVPISNHLYFYWYRQILGQKVEFLVSFYNNEISEKSEIFDDQFSVERPDGSNFTLKIRSTKLEDSAMYFCASIEETGTYEQYFGPGTRLTVT.